A single sample gave rise to the 29 T cell receptor beta chains below, sequenced in a study of T cells in Graves' hyperthyroidism and ophthalmopathy (dated by TCRdb to 2018 to 2020). The library was generated by multiplex PCR. TCRdb records Illumina HiSeq 2000 as the sequencer. The TCR beta CDR3 regions were amplified from RNA transcripts. A first-round RT-PCR of the TCR CDR3 used the HTBI primer set with the Qiagen OneStep RT-PCR kit. TCRdb passed the public sequencing reads through fastp at Q25 and MiXCR, retaining productive beta sequences. Each record represents a unique CDR3 protein, reported with the most common genes and DNA among its rows. Across this sample there are about 480,000 distinct CDR3 sequences, with 13% to 15% seen only once. The ten top clones hold about 17% of the sample. Sequences were obtained from blood. All receptors derive from a woman younger than 30 with Graves' hyperthyroidism.

This clonotype has only a few counts. This may be a read error: a much more frequent sequence differs by one nucleotide. V usage is TRBV12-3 or TRBV12-4 and J usage is TRBJ2-3, with D possibly matching TRBD2 (6 bases). V was pared by 7 bases and J by 3 bases, with 20 bases between. This CDR3 comprises 16 residues. CDR3 bases: TGTGCCAGCACCCTTTTCGCGGGAAGCAGGACAGATACGCAGTATTTT. This gives the protein CASTLFAGSRTDTQYF.

This clonotype was recorded many times. CDR3 bases: TGTGCCAGCAGCGCCTGGGACTACAATGAGCAGTTCTTC. This translates into CASSAWDYNEQFF. The chain is built from TRBV9 and TRBJ2-1, with D hard to call. CDR1 and CDR2 from the germline V gene are SGDLS and YYNGEE. This CDR3 is built from 13 residues. V was clipped by 3 bases and J by 3 bases, with 7 bases between them.

Remarks on this clonotype: This may be a read error: a much more frequent sequence differs by one nucleotide. The chain couples TRBV7-9 to TRBJ1-1, with D hard to call. CDR1 SEHNR and CDR2 FQNEAQ come from the germline V gene (reference sequence). The ends were cut back, 5 bases at V and 6 bases at J, with 19 bases in the middle. The CDR3 has 15 amino acids. The chain's CDR3 is CASSTRAAGLPEAFF. The DNA of the CDR3 is TGTGCCAGCAGCACCCGGGCAGCGGGTTTGCCTGAAGCTTTCTTT.

CDR3 sequence reads: CASIPGTPYNYGYTF. In nucleotides, the CDR3 is TGTGCCAGCATCCCTGGGACCCCTTATAACTATGGCTACACCTTC. V usage is TRBV6-1 and J usage is TRBJ1-2; weak D call: TRBD1 (5 bases). Germline assignment: CDR1 MNHNS and CDR2 SASEGT. V dropped 7 bases and J dropped 1 base, with 16 bases sitting between them. The CDR3 consists of 15 residues.

This clonotype was recorded many times. The chain combines TRBV30 with TRBJ2-7, with 9 bases matching TRBD2. The junction had 8 bases not matched to a gene; V was cut back by 3 bases and J by 5 bases. The CDR3 has 14 residues. Germline V gene lookup returns CDR1 GTSNPN and CDR2 SVGIG (reference sequence). The CDR3 coding sequence is TGTGCCTGGAGCCGTTGGAGCGGGAGGAACGAGCAGTACGTC. It translates to CAWSRWSGRNEQYV.

This clonotype was counted only a few times. This sequence joins TRBV6-5 and TRBJ1-3; D unresolved. There are 23 residues in the CDR3. Deletions cut 0 bases from V and 0 bases from J, with 30 bases between. Germline CDR1 reads MNHEY; CDR2 reads SVGAGI. DNA for the CDR3: TGTGCCAGCAGTTACTCGGGGTACGGGCATCCAAGCCCCCTGGGCAACTCTGGAAACACCATATATTTT. Its protein product is CASSYSGYGHPSPLGNSGNTIYF.

This chain connects TRBV4-2 to TRBJ1-6; D remains unclear. Germline V gives CDR1 LGHNA, CDR2 YNFKEQ. The CDR3 totals 17 residues. V lost 1 base to trimming and J lost 7 bases, with 17 bases between them. The CDR3 loop is CASSQVRAGVLNSPLHF. The CDR3 coding sequence is TGTGCCAGCAGCCAAGTCCGAGCCGGGGTCCTGAATTCACCCCTCCACTTT.

This clonotype was recorded many times. The chain uses TRBV2 and TRBJ2-5; the D gene is possibly TRBD1 (6 bases). Germline-derived CDR1 and CDR2 are SNHLY and FYNNEI. Trimming removed 6 bases at V and 5 bases at J, with 19 bases between. The CDR3 has 15 residues. CDR3 amino acids: CASREDQGPEETQYF. The CDR3 coding sequence is TGTGCCAGCAGGGAGGACCAGGGGCCGGAGGAGACCCAGTACTTC.

This clonotype appeared a few times. The chain combines TRBV5-4 with TRBJ1-2; TRBD1 matches 7 bases. Germline lookup yields CDR1 SGHNT and CDR2 YYREEE (reference sequence). The ends lost 2 bases at V and 7 bases at J; junction bases unmatched: 8. The CDR3 is made up of 14 amino acids. CDR3 protein: CASSLGQDGRGYTF. The CDR3 DNA reads TGTGCCAGCAGCTTAGGACAGGATGGGCGTGGCTACACCTTC.

The table lists this clonotype with many counts. This chain connects TRBV20-1 to TRBJ2-3, with 9 bases lining up with TRBD2. This CDR3 has 15 residues. Germline CDR1 reads DFQATT; CDR2 reads SNEGSKA (reference sequence). The V segment lost 4 bases and the J segment 4 bases; nucleotides outside the gene matches: 9. CDR3 loop: CSAKGAGGRADTQYF. As DNA, the CDR3 is TGCAGTGCTAAAGGCGCGGGCGGGAGGGCAGATACGCAGTATTTT.

Turning to this clonotype: It may be a read error: a sequence one base away is much more abundant. This chain connects TRBV12-3 or TRBV12-4 to TRBJ1-2; no clear D gene. The CDR3 loop spans 17 amino acids. The CDR3 loop reads CVSSDPLTGGSNYGYTF. CDR3 coding DNA: TGTGTCAGCAGCGACCCGCTGACGGGAGGGTCTAACTATGGCTACACCTTC.

This clonotype came up many times. The chain employs TRBV2 and TRBJ1-5, with 11 bases that match TRBD1. CDR3 length equals 15 residues. Trimming took 6 bases from V and 2 from J; bases not matched to a gene: 3. Per germline, CDR1 SNHLY and CDR2 FYNNEI. The CDR3 is CASRGDRGGNQPQHF. DNA of the CDR3: TGTGCCAGCAGAGGGGACAGGGGGGGCAATCAGCCCCAGCATTTT.

This clonotype was counted many times. The DNA of the CDR3 is TGTGCCAGCAGTTACACGACTAGGACCCACGAGCAGTACTTC. This encodes CASSYTTRTHEQYF. The gene calls are TRBV6-5 and TRBJ2-7; D possibly corresponds to TRBD2 (6 bases). V lost 2 bases to trimming and J lost 5 bases, with 13 bases between them. The CDR3 consists of 14 residues. Germline assignment: CDR1 MNHEY and CDR2 SVGAGI.

In its sample, this clonotype was seen a few times. V usage is TRBV19 and J usage is TRBJ1-5; D is perhaps TRBD1 (5 bases). The CDR3 spans 15 residues. Trimming removed 6 bases from V and 2 bases from J, with 14 bases in between. CDR1 is LNHDA, CDR2 SQIVND, per germline (reference sequence). DNA for the CDR3: TGTGCCAGTAGCTACGGACAAAGAGGCAATCAGCCCCAGCATTTT. This sequence encodes CASSYGQRGNQPQHF.

The chain joins TRBV5-5 to TRBJ2-1, with 7 bases aligning to TRBD1. The J segment lost 3 bases and the V segment lost 6 bases, leaving 3 bases of the junction unmatched. From germline, CDR1 is SGHKS and CDR2 YYEKEE (reference sequence). There are 13 residues in the CDR3. CDR3 sequence (DNA): TGTGCCAGCACTCGGGACAGCTACAATGAGCAGTTCTTC. This codes for CASTRDSYNEQFF.

This clonotype turned up a few times. This chain links TRBV9 with TRBJ1-2, with 8 nucleotides matching TRBD1. CDR1 SGDLS and CDR2 YYNGEE come from the germline V gene. This CDR3 has 16 residues. Unmatched junction bases numbered 8, after V lost 0 bases and J lost 4 bases. CDR3 in DNA: TGTGCCAGCAGCGTAGGGGCAGGGGGCAGGGGCTATGGCTACACCTTC. This translates into CASSVGAGGRGYGYTF.

This clonotype was recorded many times. The chain carries TRBV30 and TRBJ1-4; D unresolved. The CDR3 covers 13 residues. In germline, CDR1 is GTSNPN, CDR2 SVGIG (reference sequence). Trimming cost V 4 bases and J 6 bases, with 12 bases left between them. CDR3 DNA sequence: TGTGCCTGGACGGCAGGTCCTTATGAAAAACTGTTTTTT. Protein sequence: CAWTAGPYEKLFF.

This chain joins TRBV19 and TRBJ2-3; D is possibly TRBD1 (7 bases). Trimming pared 7 bases from V and 4 bases from J, leaving 12 bases between. The CDR3 spans 13 residues. CDR1 LNHDA and CDR2 SQIVND come from the germline V gene (reference sequence). The CDR3 reads CASTTGEADTQYF. Here the CDR3 DNA reads TGTGCCAGTACCACAGGGGAGGCAGATACGCAGTATTTT.

This clonotype was picked up many times. This chain joins TRBV3-1 and TRBJ1-2; weak D call: TRBD1 (6 bases). The germline CDR1 and CDR2 sequences are LGHDT and YNNKEL (reference sequence). V lost 1 base and J 7 bases, leaving 7 bases between the germline ends. There are 12 residues in the CDR3. This CDR3 is CASSQAGVGYTF. CDR3 coding DNA: TGTGCCAGCAGCCAAGCAGGGGTTGGCTACACCTTC.

This clonotype was counted ten times or more. The V and J genes are TRBV30 and TRBJ1-1, with a tentative D call TRBD1 (5 bases). From germline, CDR1 is GTSNPN and CDR2 SVGIG (reference sequence). The V end lost 0 bases, the J end lost 0 bases, and 11 bases lay between the germline ends. The CDR3 is 15 residues long. The DNA of the CDR3 is TGTGCCTGGAGTGTACCGGCAGGGATGAACACTGAAGCTTTCTTT. Translation: CAWSVPAGMNTEAFF.

Turning to this clonotype: One base away lies a much larger clone, so this may be a sequencing read error. The chain recombines TRBV19 with TRBJ1-2, with 10 bases that match TRBD1. This CDR3 contains 12 residues. Per germline, CDR1 LNHDA and CDR2 SQIVND (reference sequence). With V trimmed by 8 bases and J by 4 bases, 1 base remained unmatched. As DNA, the CDR3 is TGTGCCAGTGGGGACAGGGGCTATGGCTACACCTTC. It yields the protein CASGDRGYGYTF.

This clonotype was picked up many times. The rearrangement joins TRBV2 to TRBJ2-1; D uncertain. The CDR3 contains 18 residues. With 6 bases removed from V and 8 bases from J, the gap between germline ends came to 29 bases. Germline loops: CDR1 SNHLY, CDR2 FYNNEI. The CDR3 region has the DNA TGTGCCAGCAGCTACACCACCTTAGGACGGACGACTGTCGATGAGCAGTTCTTC. Amino acids: CASSYTTLGRTTVDEQFF.

This clonotype was detected ten times or more. J is TRBJ1-2 and V is TRBV9; TRBD1 agrees at 10 bases. J lost 2 bases, V lost 3 bases, and 7 bases had no gene match. CDR1 is SGDLS, CDR2 YYNGEE, per germline. This CDR3 has 16 amino acids. The chain's CDR3 is CASSGQGAGTNYGYTF. The CDR3 coding sequence is TGTGCCAGCAGCGGACAGGGGGCTGGAACAAACTATGGCTACACCTTC.

This clonotype was recorded at least ten times. The chain is built from TRBV2 and TRBJ1-1; 8 bases align to TRBD1. There are 13 residues in the CDR3. V trimming: 6 bases; J trimming: 5 bases; junction bases outside the gene matches: 5. Germline lookup yields CDR1 SNHLY and CDR2 FYNNEI. The chain's CDR3 is CASSRDRLTEAFF. In nucleotides, the CDR3 is TGTGCCAGCAGCCGGGACAGGCTTACTGAAGCTTTCTTT.

In its sample, this clonotype was seen a few times. V is TRBV20-1 and J is TRBJ1-5; perhaps TRBD1 as D (6 bases). V lost 3 bases and J 5 bases, leaving 8 bases between the germline ends. Germline loops: CDR1 DFQATT, CDR2 SNEGSKA (reference sequence). This CDR3 has 12 amino acids. The CDR3 loop is CSASNRDQPQHF. The CDR3 nucleotides are TGCAGTGCTAGTAACAGGGATCAGCCCCAGCATTTT.

The chain carries TRBV11-2 and TRBJ2-3, with TRBD1 matching over 8 bases. CDR1 is SGHAT and CDR2 is FQNNGV in the germline V gene. This CDR3 region has 15 residues. Trimming at V came to 6 bases and at J to 4 bases, leaving 9 bases not matched to a gene. CDR3 in DNA: TGTGCCAGCAGTCGACGACAGGGGTCGGCAGATACGCAGTATTTT. It specifies CASSRRQGSADTQYF.

This clonotype was detected many times. CDR3 region: CASSWAVDTDTQYF. CDR3 bases: TGTGCCAGCAGTTGGGCCGTGGACACAGATACGCAGTATTTT. The J gene is TRBJ2-3, the V gene TRBV28; the D is unclear. Germline V gene data show CDR1 as MDHEN and CDR2 as SYDVKM. V was shortened by 4 bases and J by 2 bases, with 10 bases between the two germline ends. This CDR3 comprises 14 residues.

Remarks on this clonotype: The CDR3 carries no conserved terminal phenylalanine or tryptophan, so it likely arises from a read error. The gene calls are TRBV3-1 and TRBJ2-5, with a tentative D call TRBD1 (5 bases). V was trimmed by 1 base and J by 5 bases, leaving 8 bases between them. From germline, CDR1 is LGHDT and CDR2 YNNKEL (reference sequence). This CDR3 is 13 amino acids long. The CDR3 DNA follows: TGTGCCAGCAGCCAAGCCAGGGTGGAGACCCAGTACCTC. This sequence encodes CASSQARVETQYL.

The V call is TRBV24-1, the J call TRBJ2-1; 9 positions agree with TRBD1. After removal of 1 base from V and 7 bases from J, the junction contained 4 bases not matched to a gene. This CDR3 is 15 amino acids long. CDR1 KGHDR and CDR2 SFDVKD come from the germline V gene. The CDR3 loop is CATSDLGTGWNEQFF. In DNA, the CDR3 is TGTGCCACCAGTGATTTAGGGACAGGGTGGAATGAGCAGTTCTTC.